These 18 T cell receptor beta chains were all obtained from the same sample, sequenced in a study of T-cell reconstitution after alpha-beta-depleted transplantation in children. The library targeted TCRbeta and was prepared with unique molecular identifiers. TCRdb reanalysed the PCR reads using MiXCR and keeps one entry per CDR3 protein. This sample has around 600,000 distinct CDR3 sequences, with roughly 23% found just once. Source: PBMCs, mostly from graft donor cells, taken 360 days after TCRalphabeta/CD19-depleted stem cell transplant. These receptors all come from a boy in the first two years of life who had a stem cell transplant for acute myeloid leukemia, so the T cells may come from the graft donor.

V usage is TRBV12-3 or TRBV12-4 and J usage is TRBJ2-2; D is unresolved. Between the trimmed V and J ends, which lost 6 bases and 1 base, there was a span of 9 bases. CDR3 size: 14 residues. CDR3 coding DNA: TGTGCCAGCAGCGGGCAGCTGAACACCGGGGAGCTGTTTTTT. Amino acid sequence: CASSGQLNTGELFF.

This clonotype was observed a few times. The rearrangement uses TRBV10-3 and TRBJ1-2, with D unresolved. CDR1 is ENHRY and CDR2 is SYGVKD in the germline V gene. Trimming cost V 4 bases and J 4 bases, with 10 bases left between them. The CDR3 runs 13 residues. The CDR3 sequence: CAISGEAAYGYTF. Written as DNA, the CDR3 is TGTGCCATCAGTGGTGAGGCAGCCTATGGCTACACCTTC.

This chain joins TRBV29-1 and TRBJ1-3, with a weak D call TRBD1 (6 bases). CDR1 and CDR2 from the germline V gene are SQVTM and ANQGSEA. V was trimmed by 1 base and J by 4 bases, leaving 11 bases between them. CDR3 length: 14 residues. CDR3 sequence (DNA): TGCAGCGTTGAAGGGTTCGGGGGCGGAAACACCATATATTTT. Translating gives CSVEGFGGGNTIYF.

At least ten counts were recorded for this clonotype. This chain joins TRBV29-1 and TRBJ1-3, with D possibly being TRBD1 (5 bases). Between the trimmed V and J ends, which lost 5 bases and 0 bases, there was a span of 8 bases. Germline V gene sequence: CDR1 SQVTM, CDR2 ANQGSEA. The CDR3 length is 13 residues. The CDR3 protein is CSVIQDSGNTIYF. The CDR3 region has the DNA TGCAGCGTTATACAGGACTCTGGAAACACCATATATTTT.

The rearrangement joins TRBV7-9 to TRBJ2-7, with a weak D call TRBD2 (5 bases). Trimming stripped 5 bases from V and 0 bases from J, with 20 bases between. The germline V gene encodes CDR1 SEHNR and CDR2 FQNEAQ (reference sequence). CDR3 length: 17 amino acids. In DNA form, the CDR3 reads TGTGCCAGCAGCGTCTCCGGAGGAAACCGAGCCTCCTACGAGCAGTACTTC. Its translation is CASSVSGGNRASYEQYF.

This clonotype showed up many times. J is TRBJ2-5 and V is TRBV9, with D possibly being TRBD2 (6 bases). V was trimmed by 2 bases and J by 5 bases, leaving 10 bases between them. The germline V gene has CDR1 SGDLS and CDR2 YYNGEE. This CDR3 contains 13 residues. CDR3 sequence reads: CASSVWGRETQYF. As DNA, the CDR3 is TGTGCCAGCAGCGTCTGGGGGAGGGAGACCCAGTACTTC. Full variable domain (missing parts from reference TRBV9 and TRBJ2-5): DSGVTQTPKHLITATGQRVTLRCSPRSGDLSVYWYQQSLDQGLQFLIQYYNGEERAKGNILERFSAQQFPDLHSELNLSSLELGDSALYFCASSVWGRETQYFGPGTRLLVL.

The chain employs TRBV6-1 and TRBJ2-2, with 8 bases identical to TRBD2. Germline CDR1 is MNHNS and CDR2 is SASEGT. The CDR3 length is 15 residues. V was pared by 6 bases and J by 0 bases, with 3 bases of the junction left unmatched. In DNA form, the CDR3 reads TGTGCCAGCAGGCTTAGCGGGACGAACACCGGGGAGCTGTTTTTT. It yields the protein CASRLSGTNTGELFF.

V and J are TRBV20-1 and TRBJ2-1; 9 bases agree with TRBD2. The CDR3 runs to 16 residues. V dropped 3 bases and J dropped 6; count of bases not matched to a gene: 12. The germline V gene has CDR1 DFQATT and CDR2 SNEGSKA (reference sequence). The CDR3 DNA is TGCAGTGCTAGGGTATGGAGCGGGGGGCCCAGCAATGAGCAGTTCTTC. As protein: CSARVWSGGPSNEQFF.

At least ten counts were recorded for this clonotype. The CDR3 coding sequence is TGTGCTAGTGCCTTACTAGAGGGGTATAGCACAGATACGCAGTATTTT. Encoded protein: CASALLEGYSTDTQYF. This chain links TRBV12-5 with TRBJ2-3; TRBD1 or TRBD2 may be the D gene (5 bases each). This CDR3 is built from 16 residues. The V and J ends lost 7 bases and 0 bases respectively, with 17 bases between them. CDR1 is LGHNT, CDR2 FRNRAP, per germline.

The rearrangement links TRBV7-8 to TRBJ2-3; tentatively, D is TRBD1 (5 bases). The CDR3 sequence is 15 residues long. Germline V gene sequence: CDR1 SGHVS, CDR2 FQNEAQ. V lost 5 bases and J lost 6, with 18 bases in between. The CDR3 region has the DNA TGTGCCAGCAGCCCACACGTTTGGGGCGTGGATACGCAGTATTTT. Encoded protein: CASSPHVWGVDTQYF.

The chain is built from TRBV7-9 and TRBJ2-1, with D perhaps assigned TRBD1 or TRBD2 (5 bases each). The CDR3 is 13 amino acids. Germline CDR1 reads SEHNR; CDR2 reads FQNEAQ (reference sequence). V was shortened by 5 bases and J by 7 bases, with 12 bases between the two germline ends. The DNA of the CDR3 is TGTGCCAGCAGCCGGGACCTCCCGAATGAGCAGTTCTTC. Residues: CASSRDLPNEQFF.

CDR3 region: CASSLLEVRQETQYF. In nucleotides, the CDR3 is TGTGCCAGCAGCCTGTTGGAGGTCCGCCAAGAGACCCAGTACTTC. The rearrangement joins TRBV5-8 to TRBJ2-5; TRBD2 might be the D (5 bases). V was cut by 4 bases and J by 1 base, with 14 bases left in between. The CDR3 is made up of 15 amino acids. Per the germline V gene, CDR1 is SGHTS and CDR2 is YDEGEE.

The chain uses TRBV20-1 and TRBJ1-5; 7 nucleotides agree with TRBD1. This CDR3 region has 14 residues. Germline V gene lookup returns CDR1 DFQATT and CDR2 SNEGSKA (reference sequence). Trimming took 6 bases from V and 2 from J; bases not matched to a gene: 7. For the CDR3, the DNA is TGCAGTGCCCTTAAGGGGGCCGGCAATCAGCCCCAGCATTTT. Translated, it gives CSALKGAGNQPQHF.

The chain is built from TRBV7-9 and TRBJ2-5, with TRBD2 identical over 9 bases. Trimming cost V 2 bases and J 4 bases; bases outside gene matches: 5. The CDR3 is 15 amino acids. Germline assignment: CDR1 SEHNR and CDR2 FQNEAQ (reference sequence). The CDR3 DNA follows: TGTGCCAGCAGCTTAAGGCGGGGGGGCCGAGAGACCCAGTACTTC. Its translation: CASSLRRGGRETQYF. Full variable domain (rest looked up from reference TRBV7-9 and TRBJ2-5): DTGVSQNPRHKITKRGQNVTFRCDPISEHNRLYWYRQTLGQGPEFLTYFQNEAQLEKSRLLSDRFSAERPKGSFSTLEIQRTEQGDSAMYLCASSLRRGGRETQYFGPGTRLLVL.

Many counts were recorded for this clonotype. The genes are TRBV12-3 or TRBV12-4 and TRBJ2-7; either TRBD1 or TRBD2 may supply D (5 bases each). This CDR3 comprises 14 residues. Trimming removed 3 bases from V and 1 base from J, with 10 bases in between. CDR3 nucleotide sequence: TGTGCCAGCAGTTTGGGGGTGGGGTCCTACGAGCAGTACTTC. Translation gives CASSLGVGSYEQYF.

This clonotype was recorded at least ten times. The chain's CDR3 is CASSLDELRDRVQETQYF. CDR3 DNA: TGTGCCAGCAGTTTAGACGAACTGAGGGACAGGGTTCAAGAGACCCAGTACTTC. V gene TRBV28 combines with J gene TRBJ2-5, with 9 positions matching TRBD1. This CDR3 comprises 18 residues. V shed 2 bases, J shed 2 bases, and the junction held 12 bases outside the gene matches. Germline V lookup: CDR1 MDHEN, CDR2 SYDVKM.

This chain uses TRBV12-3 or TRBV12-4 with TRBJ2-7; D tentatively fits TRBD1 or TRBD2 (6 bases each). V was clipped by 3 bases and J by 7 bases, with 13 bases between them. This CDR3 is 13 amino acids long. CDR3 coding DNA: TGTGCCAGCAGTTTTGGGGGGCCCAGTGAGCAGTACGTC. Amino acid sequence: CASSFGGPSEQYV.

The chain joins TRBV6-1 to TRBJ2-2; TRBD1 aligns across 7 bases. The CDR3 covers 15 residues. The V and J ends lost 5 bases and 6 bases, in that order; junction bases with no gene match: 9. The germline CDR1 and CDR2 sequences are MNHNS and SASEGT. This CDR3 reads CASSTWTGTAGELFF. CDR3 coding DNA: TGTGCCAGCAGTACCTGGACAGGCACTGCCGGGGAGCTGTTTTTT.